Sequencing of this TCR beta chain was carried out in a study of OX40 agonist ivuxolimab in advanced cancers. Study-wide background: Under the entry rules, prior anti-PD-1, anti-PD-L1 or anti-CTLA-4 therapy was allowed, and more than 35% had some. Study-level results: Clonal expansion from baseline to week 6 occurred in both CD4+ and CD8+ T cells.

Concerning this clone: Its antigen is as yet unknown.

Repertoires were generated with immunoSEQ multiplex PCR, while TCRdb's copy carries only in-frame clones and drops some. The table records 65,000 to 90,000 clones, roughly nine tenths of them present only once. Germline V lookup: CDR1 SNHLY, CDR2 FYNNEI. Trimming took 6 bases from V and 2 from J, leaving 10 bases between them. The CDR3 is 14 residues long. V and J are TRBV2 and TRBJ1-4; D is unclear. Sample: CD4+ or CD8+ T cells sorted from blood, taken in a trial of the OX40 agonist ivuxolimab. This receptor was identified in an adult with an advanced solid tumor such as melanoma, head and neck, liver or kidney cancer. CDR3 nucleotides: TGTGCCAGCAGGCTTAGGAGGACTAATGAAAAACTGTTTTTT. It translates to CASRLRRTNEKLFF.